The present T cell receptor (beta chain) was sequenced within a study of blood T cells in healthy people across ages. Overall study results and limits: Relative to aged donors, long-lived donors carried more naive CD4+ cells and displayed higher diversity.

Total RNA was extracted at no less than 6 micrograms per sample. Notes on this clonotype: Its antigen remains unknown.

The authors ran a second PCR of about 6 to 12 cycles using a sample-barcoded 5' primer and a J-beta primer mix. TCRdb passed the 5' RACE reads through MiXCR, listing each CDR3 protein once. The repertoire holds roughly 500,000 distinct CDR3 sequences, with roughly 28% as singletons. This CDR3 contains 14 residues. V dropped 0 bases and J dropped 6 bases, with 13 bases sitting between them. CDR1 and CDR2 (germline): SGHRS, YFSETQ. The TCR originated in a woman aged 70-85 years in good health. The chain uses TRBV5-1 and TRBJ2-7; D possibly corresponds to TRBD1 (5 bases). Sequenced sample: blood. The CDR3 is CASSLVSATVEQYF. CDR3 sequence (DNA): TGCGCCAGCAGCTTGGTCAGTGCGACAGTCGAGCAGTACTTC.